This T cell receptor beta chain originates from a study of monozygotic twins with inflammatory bowel disease (dated by TCRdb to about 2019). Background for the entire study: In total, about 28 monozygotic twin pairs made up the full study: 19 Danish pairs, all IBD-discordant, plus nine German pairs, of which four were IBD-concordant and five were IBD-discordant. Disease-associated traits were sought mainly through comparisons between IBD patients and their genetically identical healthy co-twins within discordant pairs. Each individual had, on average, about 151 000 unique TCRalpha sequences and 181 000 unique TCRbeta sequences available for analysis. Broad study findings and their caveats: IBD patients had lower TCRbeta repertoire diversity, measured by the inverse Simpson index, than their healthy co-twins. IBD patients shared fewer clonotypes with other individuals than healthy twins did, most markedly in patients showing signs of disease activity. No single strong signal or clonotype linked to IBD turned up in the results, so the idea that one exists was not supported. Differing immunosuppressive treatments among patients may have added background noise and inter-individual variability to the repertoires. Different T cell subtypes could not be distinguished in the analysis. No difference in repertoire similarity was observed between concordant and discordant twins, possibly owing to limited statistical power.

From each donor, an approximately 2.3 ml peripheral blood sample was collected into PAXgene tubes and kept at -80 degrees C. Without any T cell sorting, total RNA was extracted from whole blood using the PAXgene blood miRNA kit on an automated QIAcube. Peripheral blood from monozygotic twin pairs, either concordant or discordant for inflammatory bowel disease, underwent deep TCRalpha and TCRbeta repertoire profiling that used unique molecular barcoding. Smoking habits were recorded for all twin pairs, and individuals were classified as current, former or never smokers. Including the terminal cysteine and phenylalanine, the CDR3 comprises 11 residues. DNA is not recorded here. For CDR1 and CDR2, the germline V gene lists KGHSH and LQKENI. Concerning this clonotype: Its binding antigen is unknown.

Library preparation used 5' RACE. The input for every TCR library was around 3,600 ng of total RNA. For each sample, cDNA synthesis was carried out in eight separate reactions using SMARTScribe reverse transcriptase. During cDNA synthesis, template switching introduced unique molecular identifiers that contained a 6-nucleotide sample barcode. TCRalpha and TCRbeta cDNA was amplified in two nested PCRs of around 15 and 9 cycles, and bead purification was carried out after each PCR. Before amplification, the cDNA was both treated with uracil DNA-glycosylase and purified with the QIAquick PCR purification kit. The second PCR added Illumina TruSeq-compatible adapters along with sample-specific barcodes. TapeStation and Qubit were used to check library quality and concentration, and 5 ng of each library went into the pool. The pooled libraries were sequenced with 2 x 100 bp reads and custom sequencing primers on an Illumina HiSeq2500 single-index Rapid Run. In the authors' own workflow: MiGEC version 1.2.6 was used for UMI-based consensus assembly to correct PCR and sequencing errors. MiXCR version 2.1.1 was used to carry out V(D)J alignment, clonotype assembly and CDR3 extraction. Normalisation of gene usage, clonotype sharing and MAIT/NKT TCR abundance was achieved by analysing the top 1000, 10 000 and 20 000 clonotypes per sample. After downsampling to 27 000 UMIs, diversity was calculated as the inverse Simpson index using the vegan R package. Paired Mann-Whitney U tests were applied to discordant twin pairs, with Benjamini-Hochberg correction for multiple testing. TCRdb reprocessed the reads, reporting each CDR3 protein sequence once and no DNA. TCRdb's processing, not the study's, gives the V and J calls here. The table held for this sample gives over 150,000 distinct CDR3 sequences. Clones ranked in the top ten supply 2.5% to 3% of the sample.

The chain is encoded by TRBV18 joined to TRBJ2-5. This sequence originates from a human donor with ulcerative colitis or Crohn's disease, or a healthy co-twin of an affected twin (not recorded which). What was sequenced was blood. CDR3 sequence: CASSQQETQYF.